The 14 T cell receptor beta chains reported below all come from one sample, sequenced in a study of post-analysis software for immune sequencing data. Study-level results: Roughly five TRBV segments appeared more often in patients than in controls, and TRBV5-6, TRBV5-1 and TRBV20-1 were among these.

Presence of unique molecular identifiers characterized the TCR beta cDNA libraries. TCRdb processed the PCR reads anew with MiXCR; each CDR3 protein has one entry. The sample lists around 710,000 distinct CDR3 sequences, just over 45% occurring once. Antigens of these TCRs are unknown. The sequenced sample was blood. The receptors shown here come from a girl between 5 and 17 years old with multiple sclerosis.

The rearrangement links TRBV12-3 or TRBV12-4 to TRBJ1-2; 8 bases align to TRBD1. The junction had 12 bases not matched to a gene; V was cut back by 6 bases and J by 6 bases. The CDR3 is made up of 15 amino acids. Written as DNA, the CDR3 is TGTGCCAGCAGCCAAGGGACAGGTGGCCCCGATGGCTACACCTTC. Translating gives CASSQGTGGPDGYTF.

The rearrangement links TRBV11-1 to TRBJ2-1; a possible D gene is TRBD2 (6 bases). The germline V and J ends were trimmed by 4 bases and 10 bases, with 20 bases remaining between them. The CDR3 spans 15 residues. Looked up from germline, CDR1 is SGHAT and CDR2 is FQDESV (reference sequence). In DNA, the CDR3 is TGTGCCAGCAGCTCGCCGGGACTGGGGTCTGGGGAGCAGTTCTTC. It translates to CASSSPGLGSGEQFF.

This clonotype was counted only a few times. CDR3 sequence (DNA): TGTGCCAGCGTTAAGGCGGGGACGACTGATGAGCAGTTCTTC. Translation: CASVKAGTTDEQFF. The J gene is TRBJ2-1, the V gene TRBV3-1; D is perhaps TRBD2 (6 bases). This CDR3 contains 14 residues. V dropped 8 bases and J dropped 8 bases, with 19 bases sitting between them. Germline CDR1 reads LGHDT; CDR2 reads YNNKEL (reference sequence).

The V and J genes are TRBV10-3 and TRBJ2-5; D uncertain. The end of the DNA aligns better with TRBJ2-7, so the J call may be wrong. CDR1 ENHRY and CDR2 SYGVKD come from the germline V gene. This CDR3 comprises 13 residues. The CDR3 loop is CAISENPKGEQYF. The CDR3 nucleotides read TGTGCCATCAGTGAGAACCCTAAGGGCGAGCAGTACTTC.

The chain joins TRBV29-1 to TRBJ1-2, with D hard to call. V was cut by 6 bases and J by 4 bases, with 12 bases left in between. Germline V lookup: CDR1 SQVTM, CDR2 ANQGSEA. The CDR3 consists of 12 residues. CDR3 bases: TGCAGCGTCCAGCAGGACCTCTATGGCTACACCTTC. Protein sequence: CSVQQDLYGYTF.

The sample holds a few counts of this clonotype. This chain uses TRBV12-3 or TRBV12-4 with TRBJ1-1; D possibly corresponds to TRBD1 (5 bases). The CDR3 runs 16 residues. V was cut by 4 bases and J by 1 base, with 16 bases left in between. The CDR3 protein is CASSWGMAGSNTEAFF. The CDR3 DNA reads TGTGCCAGCAGTTGGGGGATGGCAGGGTCGAACACTGAAGCTTTCTTT.

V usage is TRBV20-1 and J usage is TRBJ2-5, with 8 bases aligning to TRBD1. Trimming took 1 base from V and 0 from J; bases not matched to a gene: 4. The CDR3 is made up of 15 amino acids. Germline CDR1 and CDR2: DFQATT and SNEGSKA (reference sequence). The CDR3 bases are TGCAGTGCTAGAGGGTGGGACAGGAACCAAGAGACCCAGTACTTC. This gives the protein CSARGWDRNQETQYF.

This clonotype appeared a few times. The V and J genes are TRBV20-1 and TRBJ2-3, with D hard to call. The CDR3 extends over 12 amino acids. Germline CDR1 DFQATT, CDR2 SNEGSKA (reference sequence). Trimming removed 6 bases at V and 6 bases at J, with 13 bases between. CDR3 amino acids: CSAHRTGDTQYF. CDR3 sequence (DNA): TGCAGTGCGCATCGGACCGGGGATACGCAGTATTTT.

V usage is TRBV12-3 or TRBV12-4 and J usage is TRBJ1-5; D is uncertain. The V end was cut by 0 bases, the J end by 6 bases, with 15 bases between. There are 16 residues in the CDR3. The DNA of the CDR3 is TGTGCCAGCAGTTTAGCGCTCCCGTTTCGTGGTCAGCCCCAGCATTTT. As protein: CASSLALPFRGQPQHF.

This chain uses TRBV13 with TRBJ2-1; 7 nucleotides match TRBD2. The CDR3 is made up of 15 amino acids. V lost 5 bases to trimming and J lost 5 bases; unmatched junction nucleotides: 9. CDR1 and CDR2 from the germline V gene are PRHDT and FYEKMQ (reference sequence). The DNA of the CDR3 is TGTGCCAGCAGCCACCTAGCGGACGGGAACAATGAGCAGTTCTTC. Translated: CASSHLADGNNEQFF.

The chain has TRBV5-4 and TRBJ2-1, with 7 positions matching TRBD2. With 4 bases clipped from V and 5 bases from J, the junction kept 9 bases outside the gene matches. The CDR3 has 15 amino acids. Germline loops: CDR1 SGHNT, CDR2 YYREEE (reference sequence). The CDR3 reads CASSTPGGPHNEQFF. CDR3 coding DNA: TGTGCCAGCAGCACCCCGGGAGGCCCCCACAATGAGCAGTTCTTC.

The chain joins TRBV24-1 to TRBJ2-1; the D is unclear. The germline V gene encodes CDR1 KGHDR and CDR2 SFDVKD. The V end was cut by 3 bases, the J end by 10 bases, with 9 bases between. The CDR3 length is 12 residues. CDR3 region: CATSDSIGEQFF. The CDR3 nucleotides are TGTGCCACCAGTGATAGTATAGGGGAGCAGTTCTTC.

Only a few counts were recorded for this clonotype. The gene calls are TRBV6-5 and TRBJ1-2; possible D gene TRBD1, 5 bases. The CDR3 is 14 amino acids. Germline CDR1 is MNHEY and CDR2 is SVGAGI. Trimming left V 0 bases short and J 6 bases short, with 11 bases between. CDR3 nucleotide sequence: TGTGCCAGCAGTTACTCGTCAGGGAACCATGGCTACACCTTC. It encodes CASSYSSGNHGYTF.

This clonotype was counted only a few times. CDR3 residues: CSARGGETFYGYTF. The CDR3 bases are TGCAGTGCTAGAGGGGGAGAGACATTTTATGGCTACACCTTC. V gene TRBV20-1 combines with J gene TRBJ1-2; D ambiguous. The CDR3 runs 14 residues. CDR1 and CDR2 from the germline V gene are DFQATT and SNEGSKA (reference sequence). V was trimmed by 1 base and J by 5 bases, leaving 14 bases between them.